These 24 T cell receptor beta chains were all obtained from the same sample, sequenced in a study of blood T cells in healthy people across ages. The second PCR ran about 6 to 11 cycles with a sample-barcoded 5' primer and J-beta primers. TCRdb analysed the 5' RACE reads with MiXCR anew, one entry per CDR3 protein. The sample lists approximately 800,000 distinct CDR3 sequences, 35% to 50% seen once, with roughly 18% in the top ten. Sequenced: blood. All receptors come from a man older than 75 in good health.

This clonotype has more than one count but fewer than ten. The V call is TRBV11-3, the J call TRBJ2-3; 9 bases align to TRBD2. In germline, CDR1 is SGHNT, CDR2 YENEEA. The CDR3 length is 15 residues. The junction had 13 bases not matched to a gene; V was cut back by 6 bases and J by 9 bases. The CDR3 region has the DNA TGTGCCAGCAGTCTTTCCGTAAGCGGGAGGCGAACGCAGTATTTT. This encodes CASSLSVSGRRTQYF.

Concerning this clonotype: An end of the junction differs from the germline gene, which may be a read error. The chain couples TRBV5-1 to TRBJ1-1, with a tentative D call TRBD1 (6 bases). The CDR3 runs 13 residues. Germline CDR1 reads SGHRS; CDR2 reads YFSETQ. CDR3 loop: CANSLSGDTEAFF. CDR3 nucleotides: TGCGCCAACAGCTTGTCAGGGGACACTGAAGCTTTCTTT.

The CDR3 loop reads CSALGSSGSNEQFF. Written as DNA, the CDR3 is TGCAGTGCCCTCGGAAGTAGCGGGAGCAATGAGCAGTTCTTC. The V gene is TRBV20-1, the J gene TRBJ2-1; 9 bases are shared with TRBD2. Germline assignment: CDR1 DFQATT and CDR2 SNEGSKA (reference sequence). The V and J ends lost 6 bases and 6 bases, in that order; junction bases with no gene match: 9. This CDR3 has 14 residues.

This clonotype was seen more than once but under ten times. The CDR3, as DNA: TGTGCCAGCAGCGTAGCTCCGGGACTAGCGGGATCATACGAGCAGTACTTC. This gives the protein CASSVAPGLAGSYEQYF. The chain is built from TRBV9 and TRBJ2-7; TRBD2 aligns across 13 bases. Germline trimming cut 0 bases from V and 4 bases from J; bases unmatched to any gene: 7. The CDR3 runs 17 residues. The germline CDR1 and CDR2 sequences are SGDLS and YYNGEE.

For this clonotype: One end of the junction fails to match germline, which may point to a read error. The V gene is TRBV6-5, the J gene TRBJ2-7, with a tentative D call TRBD2 (5 bases). This CDR3 is 17 amino acids long. Germline CDR1 reads MNHEY; CDR2 reads SVGAGI. CDR3 in DNA: TGTGTCAGCAGTTATTACCCGGTGAGGACTGGGGACTACGAGCAGTACTTC. It specifies CVSSYYPVRTGDYEQYF.

This chain uses TRBV20-1 with TRBJ2-1; D call uncertain. CDR1 DFQATT and CDR2 SNEGSKA come from the germline V gene (reference sequence). The CDR3 is 13 amino acids. V lost 1 base and J 9 bases, leaving 13 bases between the germline ends. The CDR3 here is CSARVIALSEQFF. CDR3 coding DNA: TGCAGTGCTAGAGTAATAGCTTTGTCTGAGCAGTTCTTC.

The CDR3 sequence: CASSLVQNSPLHF. As DNA, the CDR3 is TGTGCCAGCAGTTTGGTTCAAAATTCACCCCTCCACTTT. V is TRBV28 and J is TRBJ1-6, with no clear D. The CDR3 has 13 residues. V shed 3 bases and J shed 7 bases, with 7 bases lying between them. Germline V gives CDR1 MDHEN, CDR2 SYDVKM.

This clonotype was picked up a small number of times. This chain uses TRBV20-1 with TRBJ2-1, with D possibly matching TRBD1 (6 bases). V was pared by 0 bases and J by 10 bases, with 10 bases between. The CDR3 has 12 residues. Looked up from germline, CDR1 is DFQATT and CDR2 is SNEGSKA (reference sequence). The CDR3 sequence: CSARDVGAEQFF. In nucleotides, the CDR3 is TGCAGTGCTAGAGATGTGGGGGCCGAGCAGTTCTTC.

The chain has TRBV5-8 and TRBJ2-3; D unclear. The V end lost 0 bases, the J end lost 6 bases, and 14 bases lay between the germline ends. Germline values: CDR1 SGHTS, CDR2 YDEGEE. The CDR3 loop spans 15 amino acids. The CDR3 DNA is TGTGCCAGCAGCTTGGTTCGGCCTACTTTCGATACGCAGTATTTT. Translation gives CASSLVRPTFDTQYF.

The chain combines TRBV30 with TRBJ2-4, with 9 bases fitting TRBD1. V shed 4 bases and J 1 base; nucleotides not matched to a gene: 8. CDR3 size: 16 residues. The V gene's germline CDR1 is GTSNPN and CDR2 SVGIG (reference sequence). CDR3 nucleotides: TGTGCCTGGACCCCGGGACAGGGAATTGCCAAAAACATTCAGTACTTC. Translation: CAWTPGQGIAKNIQYF.

The CDR3 sequence is CASRGGLRGEQYF. The CDR3, as DNA: TGTGCCAGCAGAGGGGGTTTACGGGGCGAGCAGTACTTC. V usage is TRBV28 and J usage is TRBJ2-7, with TRBD1 as a possible D gene (6 bases). The CDR3 has 13 residues. V was clipped by 6 bases and J by 6 bases, with 15 bases between them. Germline V gene sequence: CDR1 MDHEN, CDR2 SYDVKM.

Points on this clonotype: One end of the junction varies from germline; a read error may be responsible. CDR3 in DNA: TGTGCCAGCAGGTTATCGTTGGGCAGCGGGGAGCAGTACTTC. Translating it yields CASRLSLGSGEQYF. The chain carries TRBV27 and TRBJ2-7, with D perhaps matching TRBD2 (6 bases). CDR3 length equals 14 residues. Germline values: CDR1 MNHEY, CDR2 SMNVEV (reference sequence).

The V call is TRBV7-9, the J call TRBJ2-1, with TRBD1 as a possible D gene (5 bases). The germline V gene encodes CDR1 SEHNR and CDR2 FQNEAQ (reference sequence). Trimming shortened V by 5 bases and J by 9 bases, and 17 bases separated the two germline ends. The CDR3 length is 14 residues. CDR3 sequence (DNA): TGTGCCAGCAGCCCCCCCAAAGGGGAAAGTGAGCAGTTCTTC. Translated, it gives CASSPPKGESEQFF.

This clonotype is a singleton in its sample. The chain recombines TRBV7-2 with TRBJ2-3, with TRBD2 matching 7 bases. J was trimmed by 0 bases and V by 4 bases; bases with no gene match: 7. Germline loops: CDR1 SGHTA, CDR2 FQGNSA. The CDR3 contains 16 residues. The CDR3 DNA is TGTGCCAGCAGCTCCCGCGGGGGACCTAGCACAGATACGCAGTATTTT. This codes for CASSSRGGPSTDTQYF.

The CDR3 bases are TGCAGCGGCGCACTACAGGGGACGCAGTATTTT. Amino acids: CSGALQGTQYF. This sequence joins TRBV29-1 and TRBJ2-3, with TRBD1 identical over 7 bases. V lost 7 bases and J lost 9; bases outside the gene matches: 7. The CDR3 consists of 11 residues. Germline CDR1 and CDR2: SQVTM and ANQGSEA.

On this clonotype itself: Relative to the germline gene, one junction end is altered; a read error may explain this. This sequence joins TRBV12-3 or TRBV12-4 and TRBJ1-1, with D perhaps matching TRBD1 (5 bases). The CDR3 consists of 16 residues. The CDR3 protein is CASSIRTGTANAEAFF. The CDR3 DNA follows: TGTGCCAGCAGCATCCGAACCGGGACGGCGAACGCTGAAGCTTTCTTT.

The rearrangement links TRBV7-2 to TRBJ1-3; D unclear. Trimming left V 1 base short and J 4 bases short, with 8 bases between. Germline CDR1 and CDR2: SGHTA and FQGNSA. The CDR3 consists of 14 residues. CDR3 region: CASSLVPSGNTIYF. In nucleotides, the CDR3 is TGTGCCAGCAGCTTAGTCCCTTCGGGAAACACCATATATTTT.

This clonotype was seen only a few times. V is TRBV2 and J is TRBJ2-3; D is tentatively TRBD1 or TRBD2 (6 bases each). V lost 2 bases and J 7 bases, leaving 7 bases between the germline ends. Germline V gene lookup returns CDR1 SNHLY and CDR2 FYNNEI. This CDR3 has 12 amino acids. The CDR3 bases are TGTGCCAGCAGTGAACGGGGGCATACGCAGTATTTT. Its translation: CASSERGHTQYF.

This clonotype was counted a few times. The chain is built from TRBV20-1 and TRBJ2-5; the D gene is possibly TRBD2 (5 bases). Per the germline V gene, CDR1 is DFQATT and CDR2 is SNEGSKA (reference sequence). The CDR3 consists of 12 residues. V gave up 3 bases and J gave up 1 base, with 6 bases separating them. The DNA for the CDR3 is TGCAGTGCTAGTGCGGGCCAAGAGACCCAGTACTTC. Encoded protein: CSASAGQETQYF.

On this clonotype itself: This may be a read error: a much more frequent sequence differs by one nucleotide. V is TRBV29-1 and J is TRBJ1-2; perhaps TRBD1 as D (6 bases). The CDR3 totals 14 residues. In germline, CDR1 is SQVTM, CDR2 ANQGSEA. This chain's CDR3 is CSAGAGHQNYDYTF. For the CDR3, the DNA is TGCAGCGCCGGAGCGGGACATCAGAACTATGACTACACCTTC.

This clonotype was observed a few times. This chain joins TRBV5-5 and TRBJ2-6; 11 bases line up with TRBD1. The CDR3 consists of 17 residues. Germline V lookup: CDR1 SGHKS, CDR2 YYEKEE (reference sequence). V shed 5 bases and J 4 bases; nucleotides not matched to a gene: 8. The CDR3 sequence is CASRPRTGGSGANVLTF. The DNA of the CDR3 is TGTGCCAGCAGACCTCGGACAGGGGGCTCCGGGGCCAACGTCCTGACTTTC.

Worth noting for this clonotype: The junction departs from germline at one end; a sequencing error may be responsible. The V gene is TRBV20-1, the J gene TRBJ2-7, with D possibly TRBD2 on 5 matching bases. Germline V gene data show CDR1 as DFQATT and CDR2 as SNEGSKA (reference sequence). The CDR3 runs to 14 residues. The CDR3 coding sequence is TGCAGTACTAGAGGTCCTCAAGGGCCCTACGAGCAGTACTTC. This codes for CSTRGPQGPYEQYF.

V gene TRBV18 combines with J gene TRBJ1-6; no reliable D call. Germline values: CDR1 KGHSH, CDR2 LQKENI. The germline V and J ends were trimmed by 0 bases and 0 bases, with 9 bases remaining between them. This CDR3 region has 17 residues. For the CDR3, the DNA is TGTGCCAGCTCACCACCTTCGGCGAGCTCCTATAATTCACCCCTCCACTTT. This sequence encodes CASSPPSASSYNSPLHF.

As concerns this clonotype: One end of the junction fails to match germline, which may point to a read error. J is TRBJ2-4 and V is TRBV10-2; no definite D call. Germline V CDR1 and CDR2: WSHSY, SAAADI. The length of the CDR3 is 14 residues. CDR3 nucleotides: TGCGCCAGTAGTTATCAAGGCAGGCAAGAGACCCAGTCCTTC. This gives the protein CASSYQGRQETQSF.